Listed below are T cell receptor beta chains from one sample, sequenced in a study of CD8 T cells in ankylosing spondylitis. One entry per CDR3 protein, called by TCRdb with MiXCR from the 5' RACE reads. The repertoire holds a few hundred thousand distinct CDR3 sequences, with under 14% as singletons. Sequencing was done on a sample of blood, either unsorted or a sorted T cell fraction (not recorded which). These receptors were taken from a female donor with ankylosing spondylitis or in good health (not recorded which). Each CDR3 is given with its conserved first and last residue.

V	J	CDR3
TRBV20-1	TRBJ1-5	CSARDGAGIGFSNQPQHF
TRBV5-1	TRBJ2-7	CASSLRPPYEQYF
TRBV12-3/TRBV12-4	TRBJ2-1	CASSSLTAASVDEQFF
TRBV5-1	TRBJ2-5	CASSLVAPGQETQYF
TRBV20-1	TRBJ2-1	CSASPGLALKAYNEQFF
TRBV20-1	TRBJ2-7	CSASLSGPTSDYEQYF
TRBV6-5	TRBJ2-1	CASSYSRGSLGFF
TRBV9	TRBJ2-4	CASSRSEAAKNIQYF
TRBV3-1	TRBJ2-1	CASSQDRAGGKAANEQFF
TRBV7-2	TRBJ2-2	CASRGGGTGELFF
TRBV6-1	TRBJ1-1	CATTWRNTEAFF
TRBV5-6	TRBJ2-3	CASSYSGGLDTQYF
TRBV5-1	TRBJ2-2	CASSDTETTGELFF
TRBV20-1	TRBJ2-1	CSARRYGLAGLSLSYNEQFF